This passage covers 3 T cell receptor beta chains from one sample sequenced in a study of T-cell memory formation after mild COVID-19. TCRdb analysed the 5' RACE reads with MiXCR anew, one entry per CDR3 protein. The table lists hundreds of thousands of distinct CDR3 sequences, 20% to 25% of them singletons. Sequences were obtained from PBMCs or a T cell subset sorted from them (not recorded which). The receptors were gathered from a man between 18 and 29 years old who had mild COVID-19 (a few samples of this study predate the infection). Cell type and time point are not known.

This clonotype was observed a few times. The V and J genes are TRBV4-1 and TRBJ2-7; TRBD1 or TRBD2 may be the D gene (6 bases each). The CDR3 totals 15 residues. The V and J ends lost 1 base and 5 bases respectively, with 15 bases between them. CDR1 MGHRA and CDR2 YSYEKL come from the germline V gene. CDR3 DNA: TGCGCCAGCAGCCAAGGGAGGGGGAACCGCCACGAGCAGTACTTC. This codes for CASSQGRGNRHEQYF.

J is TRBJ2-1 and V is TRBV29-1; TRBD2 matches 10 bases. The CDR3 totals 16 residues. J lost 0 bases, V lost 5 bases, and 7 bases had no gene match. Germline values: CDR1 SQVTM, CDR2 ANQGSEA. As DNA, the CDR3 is TGCAGCGTTATTAGCGGGGGGCCGCTCTCCTACAATGAGCAGTTCTTC. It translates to CSVISGGPLSYNEQFF.

The CDR3 DNA reads TGTGCCAGCAGGACGGGGCTAGCGGGCGCTTCCTACAATGAGCAGTTCTTC. It translates to CASRTGLAGASYNEQFF. The chain has TRBV7-2 and TRBJ2-1; 8 bases map to TRBD2. Germline CDR1 and CDR2: SGHTA and FQGNSA. The CDR3 covers 17 residues. V trimming: 6 bases; J trimming: 1 base; junction bases outside the gene matches: 11.